This TCR beta chain was documented in a study of blood T cell repertoires in COVID-19. Study-level information: Italy, Spain and the United States were the sources of the convalescent and acute COVID-19 samples.

The CDR3 length is 17 residues. Germline V lookup: CDR1 SGDLS, CDR2 YYNGEE. The V and J ends lost 0 bases and 3 bases respectively, with 16 bases between them. Clones were sequenced by immunoSEQ multiplex PCR, and TCRdb holds only the in-frame ones, with some missing. The repertoire holds about 100,000 clones, with around nine tenths as singletons. The gene calls are TRBV9 and TRBJ1-3; D perhaps matches TRBD1 (6 bases). This TCR was recovered from a man in his fifties with active or convalescent COVID-19. Sequencing was carried out using peripheral blood. The CDR3 loop is CASSVALGQGFGNTIYF. DNA for the CDR3: TGTGCCAGCAGCGTAGCTCTGGGCCAGGGGTTTGGAAACACCATATATTTT. Drawing the rest from reference TRBV9 and TRBJ1-3, the complete variable domain is DSGVTQTPKHLITATGQRVTLRCSPRSGDLSVYWYQQSLDQGLQFLIQYYNGEERAKGNILERFSAQQFPDLHSELNLSSLELGDSALYFCASSVALGQGFGNTIYFGEGSWLTVV.